Presented here are 14 T cell receptor beta chains from one specimen sequenced in a study of blood T cell repertoires in COVID-19. Profiling relied on immunoSEQ multiplex PCR, and the TCRdb table lists in-frame clones only, not all of them. The table records around 140,000 clones, approximately 90% of them present only once. The specimen was peripheral blood. The receptors were gathered from a man aged 60-69 years with COVID-19, enrolled during active disease.

The chain employs TRBV5-4 and TRBJ1-6; the match to TRBD1 covers 8 bases. Germline V lookup: CDR1 SGHNT, CDR2 YYREEE (reference sequence). The CDR3 is 14 residues long. V trimming: 4 bases; J trimming: 8 bases; junction bases outside the gene matches: 5. The CDR3 sequence: CASSPGQVYSPLHF. In DNA form, the CDR3 reads TGTGCCAGCAGCCCGGGACAGGTCTATTCACCCCTCCACTTT.

The chain combines TRBV18 with TRBJ2-7, with D uncertain. V was shortened by 5 bases and J by 1 base, with 12 bases between the two germline ends. The germline gives CDR1 KGHSH, CDR2 LQKENI. This CDR3 region has 14 residues. The CDR3 sequence: CASSSPTKSYEQYF. As DNA, the CDR3 is TGTGCCAGCTCAAGTCCGACAAAGTCCTACGAGCAGTACTTC. The full variable domain, its missing parts supplied by reference TRBV18 and TRBJ2-7, is NAGVMQNPRHLVRRRGQEARLRCSPMKGHSHVYWYRQLPEEGLKFMVYLQKENIIDESGMPKERFSAEFPKEGPSILRIQQVVRGDSAAYFCASSSPTKSYEQYFGPGTRLTVT.

V gene TRBV30 combines with J gene TRBJ1-4; 8 bases agree with TRBD1. This CDR3 has 13 residues. In germline, CDR1 is GTSNPN, CDR2 SVGIG (reference sequence). V lost 5 bases, J lost 8 bases, and 7 bases stayed unmatched. The CDR3: CAWGRTGREKLFF. CDR3 nucleotide sequence: TGTGCCTGGGGCCGGACAGGGAGGGAAAAACTGTTTTTT.

This clone was found a few times. The sample has other DNA sequences that encode this CDR3 too. The V call is TRBV3-1 (or the pseudogene TRBV3-2), the J call TRBJ1-2; D is perhaps TRBD1 (5 bases). CDR3 length: 14 amino acids. Trimming took 1 base from V and 4 from J, leaving 10 bases between them. Germline CDR1 LGHDT, CDR2 YNNKEL (reference sequence). CDR3 nucleotides: TGTGCCAGCAGCCAAGGGGGCCAAATCTATGGCTACACCTTC. It specifies CASSQGGQIYGYTF.

This chain connects TRBV20-1 to TRBJ1-4; D not certain. V gave up 3 bases and J gave up 7 bases, with 6 bases separating them. Per germline, CDR1 DFQATT and CDR2 SNEGSKA (reference sequence). The CDR3 has 11 residues. The CDR3 sequence is CSARRAEKLFF. The CDR3 bases are TGCAGTGCTAGGAGGGCTGAAAAACTGTTTTTT.

The chain joins TRBV5-8 to TRBJ2-7; 10 bases are shared with TRBD1. The V gene's germline CDR1 is SGHTS and CDR2 YDEGEE. The CDR3 is 16 residues long. Unmatched junction bases numbered 9, after V lost 2 bases and J lost 4 bases. In nucleotides, the CDR3 is TGTGCCAGCAGCTTCCTGACAGGGGGCCCCTTATACGAGCAGTACTTC. As protein: CASSFLTGGPLYEQYF.

This chain connects TRBV11-3 to TRBJ1-4, with TRBD1 identical over 8 bases. Germline V gene lookup returns CDR1 SGHNT and CDR2 YENEEA. CDR3 length: 15 residues. J was trimmed by 3 bases and V by 5 bases; bases with no gene match: 5. Here the CDR3 reads CASSPGQGANEKLFF. The CDR3 nucleotides are TGTGCCAGCAGCCCAGGACAGGGCGCTAATGAAAAACTGTTTTTT.

The V gene is TRBV5-1, the J gene TRBJ2-5; TRBD2 matches 12 bases. Germline CDR1 is SGHRS and CDR2 is YFSETQ. The length of the CDR3 is 14 residues. After removal of 5 bases from V and 5 bases from J, the junction contained 4 bases not matched to a gene. CDR3 residues: CASRPGTSGETQYF. In nucleotides, the CDR3 is TGCGCCAGCAGACCCGGGACTAGCGGGGAGACCCAGTACTTC.

This chain connects TRBV4-2 to TRBJ1-2; D is ambiguous. The CDR3 consists of 15 residues. V was trimmed by 2 bases and J by 8 bases, leaving 18 bases between them. The germline V gene encodes CDR1 LGHNA and CDR2 YNFKEQ. For the CDR3, the DNA is TGTGCCAGCAGCCAAAGCCAAGCACCCGCGGAAGGCTACACCTTC. This encodes CASSQSQAPAEGYTF.

The chain carries TRBV6-5 and TRBJ2-1; 8 bases agree with TRBD1. The CDR3 is 12 residues long. CDR1 MNHEY and CDR2 SVGAGI come from the germline V gene. Trimming cost V 9 bases and J 7 bases; bases outside gene matches: 5. CDR3 region: CASHNRGNEQFF. CDR3 in DNA: TGTGCCAGTCATAACAGGGGGAATGAGCAGTTCTTC.

The gene calls are TRBV3-1 (or the pseudogene TRBV3-2) and TRBJ1-4, with 7 positions matching TRBD1. The CDR3 is 16 residues long. V gave up 4 bases and J gave up 3 bases; unmatched junction bases: 8. The germline CDR1 and CDR2 sequences are LGHDT and YNNKEL (reference sequence). CDR3 nucleotide sequence: TGTGCCAGCAGCCCTTTTTCACAGGGGTCTAATGAAAAACTGTTTTTT. Its translation: CASSPFSQGSNEKLFF.

The chain combines TRBV10-3 with TRBJ1-2; the D gene is possibly TRBD1 (5 bases). CDR1 is ENHRY, CDR2 SYGVKD, per germline. This CDR3 region has 14 residues. Trimming removed 3 bases from V and 2 bases from J, with 10 bases in between. DNA for the CDR3: TGTGCCATCAGTGACCCTCACAGGAACTATGGCTACACCTTC. This translates into CAISDPHRNYGYTF.

In this sample, this clone turned up once. The rearrangement links TRBV11-2 to TRBJ1-4, with no clear D. Deletions cut 5 bases from V and 7 bases from J, with 14 bases between. The CDR3 contains 14 residues. CDR1 SGHAT and CDR2 FQNNGV come from the germline V gene. This chain's CDR3 is CASSPPPGSEKLFF. In DNA form, the CDR3 reads TGTGCCAGCAGCCCACCCCCGGGGAGTGAAAAACTGTTTTTT.

The chain links TRBV2 to TRBJ2-7; 8 nucleotides agree with TRBD1. Germline values: CDR1 SNHLY, CDR2 FYNNEI. This CDR3 has 15 amino acids. With V trimmed by 4 bases and J by 0 bases, 5 bases remained unmatched. Here the CDR3 reads CASSGDRSSSYEQYF. The CDR3 DNA reads TGTGCCAGCAGTGGGGACAGGTCTAGCTCCTACGAGCAGTACTTC.